This T cell receptor beta chain was identified in a study of identical twins. Findings and caveats of the study: The presence of invariant MAIT and iNKT cells could partly confound analyses of zero-insertion sequences. Excess low generation probability was seen in twin-shared out-of-frame alpha sequences. For monozygotic twins, models underestimated out-of-frame TCR alpha sharing.

A universal primer site came from template switching; cDNA carried unique molecular identifiers. Using its own MiXCR run on the 5' RACE reads, TCRdb lists one record per CDR3 protein. The repertoire consists of roughly 260,000 distinct CDR3 sequences, with about an eighth occurring once and the leading ten covering under 9.5%. Germline V CDR1 and CDR2: ENHRY, SYGVKD. This CDR3 is 17 amino acids long. With 2 bases removed from V and 2 bases from J, the gap between germline ends came to 13 bases. This clonotype was seen more than once but under ten times. What it binds is not known. This sequence was found in a woman aged 18-29 years in good health. The chain links TRBV10-3 to TRBJ1-6; D ambiguous. Material for sequencing was memory (CD45RO+) T cells sorted from blood. CDR3 sequence: CAISEDGSGTYNSPLHF. The CDR3 nucleotides read TGTGCCATCAGTGAGGACGGTTCAGGCACCTATAATTCACCCCTCCACTTT.